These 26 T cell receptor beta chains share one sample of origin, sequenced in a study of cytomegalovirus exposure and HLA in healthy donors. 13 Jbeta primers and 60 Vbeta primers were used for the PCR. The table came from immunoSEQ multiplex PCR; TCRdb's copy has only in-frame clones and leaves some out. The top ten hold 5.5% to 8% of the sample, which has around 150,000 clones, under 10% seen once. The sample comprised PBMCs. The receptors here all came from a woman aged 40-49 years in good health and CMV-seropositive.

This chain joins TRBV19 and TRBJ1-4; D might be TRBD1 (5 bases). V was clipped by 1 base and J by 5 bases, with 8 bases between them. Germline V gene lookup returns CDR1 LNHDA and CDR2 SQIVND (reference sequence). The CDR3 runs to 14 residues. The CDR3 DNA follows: TGTGCCAGTAGTATAGGACAGTTCAATGAAAAACTGTTTTTT. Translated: CASSIGQFNEKLFF.

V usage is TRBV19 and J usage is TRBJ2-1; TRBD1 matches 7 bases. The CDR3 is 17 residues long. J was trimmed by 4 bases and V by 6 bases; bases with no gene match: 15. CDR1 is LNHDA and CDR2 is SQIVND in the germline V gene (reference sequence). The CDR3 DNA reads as TGTGCCAGTAGATCCATAAGGAACAGGGGAGATTACAATGAGCAGTTCTTC. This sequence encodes CASRSIRNRGDYNEQFF.

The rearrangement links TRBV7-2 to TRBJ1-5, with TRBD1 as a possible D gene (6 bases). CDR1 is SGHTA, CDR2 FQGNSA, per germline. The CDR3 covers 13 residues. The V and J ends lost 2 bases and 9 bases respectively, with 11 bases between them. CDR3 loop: CASSLQGSTPQHF. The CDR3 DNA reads TGTGCCAGCAGCTTACAGGGGAGCACGCCCCAGCATTTT. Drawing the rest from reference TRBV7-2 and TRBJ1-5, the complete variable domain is GAGVSQSPSNKVTEKGKDVELRCDPISGHTALYWYRQSLGQGLEFLIYFQGNSAPDKSGLPSDRFSAERTGGSVSTLTIQRTQQEDSAVYLCASSLQGSTPQHFGDGTRLSIL.

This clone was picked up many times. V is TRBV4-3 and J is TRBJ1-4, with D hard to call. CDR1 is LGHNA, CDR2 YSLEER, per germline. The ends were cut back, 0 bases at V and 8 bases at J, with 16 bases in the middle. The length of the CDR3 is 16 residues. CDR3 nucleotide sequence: TGCGCCAGCAGCCAAGATATCCTGCGGGCCGGGGAAAAACTGTTTTTT. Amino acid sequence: CASSQDILRAGEKLFF.

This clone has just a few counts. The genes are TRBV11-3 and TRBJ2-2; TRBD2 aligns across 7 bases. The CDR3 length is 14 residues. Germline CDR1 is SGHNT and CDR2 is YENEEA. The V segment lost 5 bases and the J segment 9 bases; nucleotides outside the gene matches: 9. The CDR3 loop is CASSREEGFWELFF. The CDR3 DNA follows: TGTGCCAGCAGCCGGGAGGAAGGATTCTGGGAGCTGTTTTTT.

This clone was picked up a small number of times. The CDR3 DNA follows: TGTGCCAGCAGTCGGTGGGGCAATGGCTACACCTTC. Translating gives CASSRWGNGYTF. The V and J genes are TRBV7-2 and TRBJ1-2; D is possibly TRBD1 (5 bases). The V gene lost 6 bases and the J gene lost 6 bases, with 11 bases spanning the gap. Germline lookup yields CDR1 SGHTA and CDR2 FQGNSA. The CDR3 has 12 amino acids.

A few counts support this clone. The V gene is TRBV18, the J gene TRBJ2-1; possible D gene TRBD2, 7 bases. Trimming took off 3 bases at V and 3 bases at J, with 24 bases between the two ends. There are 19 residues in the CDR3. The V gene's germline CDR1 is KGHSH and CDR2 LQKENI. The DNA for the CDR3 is TGTGCCAGCTCACCCTTACAGGGTATCATGAGCGGGGACTACAATGAGCAGTTCTTC. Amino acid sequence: CASSPLQGIMSGDYNEQFF.

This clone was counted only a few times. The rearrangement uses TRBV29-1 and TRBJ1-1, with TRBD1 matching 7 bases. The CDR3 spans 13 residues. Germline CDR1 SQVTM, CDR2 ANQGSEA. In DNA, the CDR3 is TGCAGTGCGAGGGGGCAGCCGAACACTGAAGCTTTCTTT. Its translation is CSARGQPNTEAFF.

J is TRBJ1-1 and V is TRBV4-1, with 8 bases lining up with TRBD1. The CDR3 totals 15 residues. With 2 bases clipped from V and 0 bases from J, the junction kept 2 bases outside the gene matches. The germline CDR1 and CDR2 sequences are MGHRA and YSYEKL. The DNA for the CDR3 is TGCGCCAGCAGCCAATGGGACAGGATGAACACTGAAGCTTTCTTT. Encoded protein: CASSQWDRMNTEAFF.

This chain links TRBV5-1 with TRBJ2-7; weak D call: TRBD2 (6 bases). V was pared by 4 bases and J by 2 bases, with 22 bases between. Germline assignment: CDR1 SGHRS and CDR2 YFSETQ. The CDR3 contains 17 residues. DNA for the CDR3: TGCGCCAGCAGCCCCGCCGGGGGACTCGGGGCCACCTACGAGCAGTACTTC. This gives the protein CASSPAGGLGATYEQYF.

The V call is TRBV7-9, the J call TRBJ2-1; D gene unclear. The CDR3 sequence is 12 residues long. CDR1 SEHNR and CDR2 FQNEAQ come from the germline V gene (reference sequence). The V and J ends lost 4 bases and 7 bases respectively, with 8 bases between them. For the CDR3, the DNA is TGTGCCAGCAGCTCGACATGGAATGAGCAGTTCTTC. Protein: CASSSTWNEQFF.

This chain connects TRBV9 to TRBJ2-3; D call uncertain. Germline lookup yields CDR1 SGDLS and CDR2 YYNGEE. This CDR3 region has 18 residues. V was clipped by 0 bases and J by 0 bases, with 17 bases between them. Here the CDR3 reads CASSVDPPGHASTDTQYF. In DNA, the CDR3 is TGTGCCAGCAGCGTAGATCCGCCGGGTCACGCTAGCACAGATACGCAGTATTTT. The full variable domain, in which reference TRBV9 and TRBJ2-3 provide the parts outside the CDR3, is DSGVTQTPKHLITATGQRVTLRCSPRSGDLSVYWYQQSLDQGLQFLIQYYNGEERAKGNILERFSAQQFPDLHSELNLSSLELGDSALYFCASSVDPPGHASTDTQYFGPGTRLTVL.

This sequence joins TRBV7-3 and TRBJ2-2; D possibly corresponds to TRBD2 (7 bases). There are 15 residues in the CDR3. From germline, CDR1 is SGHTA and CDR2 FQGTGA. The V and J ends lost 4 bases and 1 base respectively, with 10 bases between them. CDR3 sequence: CASSSGGLNTGELFF. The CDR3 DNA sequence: TGTGCCAGCAGCTCCGGGGGGCTGAACACCGGGGAGCTGTTTTTT.

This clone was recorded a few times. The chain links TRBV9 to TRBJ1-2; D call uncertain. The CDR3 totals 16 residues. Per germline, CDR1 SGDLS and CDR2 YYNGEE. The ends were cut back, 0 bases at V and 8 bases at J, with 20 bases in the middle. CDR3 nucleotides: TGTGCCAGCAGCGTAGACCCATTGGGCGGGGAATTAGGCTACACCTTC. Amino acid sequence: CASSVDPLGGELGYTF.

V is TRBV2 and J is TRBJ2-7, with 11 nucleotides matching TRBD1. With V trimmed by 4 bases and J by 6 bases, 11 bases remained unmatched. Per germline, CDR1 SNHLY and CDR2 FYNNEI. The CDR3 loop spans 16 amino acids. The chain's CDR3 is CASSGPGTGGRSEQYF. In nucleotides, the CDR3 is TGTGCCAGCAGTGGGCCGGGGACAGGGGGGCGGTCCGAGCAGTACTTC.

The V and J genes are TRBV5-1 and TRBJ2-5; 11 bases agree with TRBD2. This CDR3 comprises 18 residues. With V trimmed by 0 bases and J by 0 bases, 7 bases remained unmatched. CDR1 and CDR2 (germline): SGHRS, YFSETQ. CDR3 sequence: CASSLEGLSGGDQETQYF. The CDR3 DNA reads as TGCGCCAGCAGCTTGGAGGGGCTTAGCGGGGGGGACCAAGAGACCCAGTACTTC.

CDR3 DNA sequence: TGTGCCAGCAGCACTAGACAGGGGCGCTCTGGGGCCAACGTCCTGACTTTC. Translated, it gives CASSTRQGRSGANVLTF. The chain recombines TRBV9 with TRBJ2-6; 8 bases fit TRBD1. There are 17 residues in the CDR3. Germline CDR1 is SGDLS and CDR2 is YYNGEE. Germline trimming cut 4 bases from V and 0 bases from J; bases unmatched to any gene: 6.

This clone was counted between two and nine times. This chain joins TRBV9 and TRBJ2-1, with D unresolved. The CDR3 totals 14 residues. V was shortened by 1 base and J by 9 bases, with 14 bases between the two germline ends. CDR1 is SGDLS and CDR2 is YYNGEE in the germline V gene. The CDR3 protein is CASSVLALNSEQFF. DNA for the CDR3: TGTGCCAGCAGCGTACTCGCCCTTAATAGTGAGCAGTTCTTC. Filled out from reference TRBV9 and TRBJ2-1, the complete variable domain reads DSGVTQTPKHLITATGQRVTLRCSPRSGDLSVYWYQQSLDQGLQFLIQYYNGEERAKGNILERFSAQQFPDLHSELNLSSLELGDSALYFCASSVLALNSEQFFGPGTRLTVL.

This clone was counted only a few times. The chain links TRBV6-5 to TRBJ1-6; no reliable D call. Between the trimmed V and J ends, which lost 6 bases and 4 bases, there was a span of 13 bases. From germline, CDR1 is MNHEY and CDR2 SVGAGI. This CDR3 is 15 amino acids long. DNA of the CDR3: TGTGCCAGCAGGTTGGGCATTTCGTATAATTCACCCCTCCACTTT. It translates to CASRLGISYNSPLHF.

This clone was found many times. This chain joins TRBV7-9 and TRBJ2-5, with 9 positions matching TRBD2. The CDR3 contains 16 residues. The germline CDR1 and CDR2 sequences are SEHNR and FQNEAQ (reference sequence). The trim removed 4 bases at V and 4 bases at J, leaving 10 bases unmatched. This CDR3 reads CASSSLGSGGSETQYF. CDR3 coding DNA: TGTGCCAGCAGCTCCCTGGGTAGCGGGGGTTCAGAGACCCAGTACTTC.

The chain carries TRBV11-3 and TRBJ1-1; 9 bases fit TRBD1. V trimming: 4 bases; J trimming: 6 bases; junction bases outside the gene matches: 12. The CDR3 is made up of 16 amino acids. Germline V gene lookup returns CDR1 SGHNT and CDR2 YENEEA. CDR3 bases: TGTGCCAGCAGCTCTGGGGGGGGACAGGGTAAAGCTGAAGCTTTCTTT. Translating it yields CASSSGGGQGKAEAFF.

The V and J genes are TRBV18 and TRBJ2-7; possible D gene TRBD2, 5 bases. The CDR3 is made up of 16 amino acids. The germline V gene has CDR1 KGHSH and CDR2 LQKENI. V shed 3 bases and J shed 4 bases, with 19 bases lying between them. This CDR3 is CASSPQRTLTGYEQYF. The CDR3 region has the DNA TGTGCCAGCTCACCGCAGAGGACTCTCACGGGGTACGAGCAGTACTTC.

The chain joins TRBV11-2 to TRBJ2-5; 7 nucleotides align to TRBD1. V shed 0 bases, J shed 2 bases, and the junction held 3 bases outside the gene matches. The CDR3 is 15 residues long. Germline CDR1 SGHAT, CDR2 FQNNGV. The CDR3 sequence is CASSLELGQQETQYF. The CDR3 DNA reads TGTGCCAGCAGCTTAGAACTGGGACAGCAAGAGACCCAGTACTTC.

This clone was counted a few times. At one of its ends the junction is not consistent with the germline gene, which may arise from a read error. CDR3 in amino acids: CASSKDLTGGMDGYTF. DNA for the CDR3: TGCGCCAGCAGCAAAGATCTAACAGGGGGAATGGATGGCTACACCTTC. The gene calls are TRBV4-3 and TRBJ1-2; 8 nucleotides align to TRBD1. Germline loops: CDR1 LGHNA, CDR2 YSLEER. This CDR3 spans 16 amino acids.

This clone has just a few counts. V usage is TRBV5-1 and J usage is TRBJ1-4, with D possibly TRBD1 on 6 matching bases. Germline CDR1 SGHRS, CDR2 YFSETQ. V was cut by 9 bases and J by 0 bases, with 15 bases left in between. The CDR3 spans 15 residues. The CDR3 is CATRWTVATNEKLFF. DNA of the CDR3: TGCGCCACCCGCTGGACAGTTGCAACTAATGAAAAACTGTTTTTT.

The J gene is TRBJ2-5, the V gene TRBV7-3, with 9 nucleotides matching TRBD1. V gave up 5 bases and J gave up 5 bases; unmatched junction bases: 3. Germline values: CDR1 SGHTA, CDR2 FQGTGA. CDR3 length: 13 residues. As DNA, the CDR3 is TGTGCCAGCAGCAGGACAGGGGACGAGACCCAGTACTTC. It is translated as CASSRTGDETQYF.